The 28 T cell receptor beta chains below come from one sample, sequenced in a study of blood T cell repertoires in COVID-19. Some clones are missing from TCRdb's copy, which holds only in-frame ones; the method was immunoSEQ multiplex PCR. The sample carries some 76,000 clones, almost 85% recorded once. The sequenced sample was peripheral blood. The receptor set was obtained from a man aged 50-59 years with acute or convalescent COVID-19.

The V and J genes are TRBV6-2 or TRBV6-3 and TRBJ2-2; 7 nucleotides match TRBD2. Germline CDR1 is MNHEY and CDR2 is SVGEGT. The trim removed 6 bases at V and 10 bases at J, leaving 14 bases unmatched. CDR3 length equals 15 residues. The CDR3 DNA is TGTGCCAGCAGCCCCGGACTAGGGCCGGTAGAGGAGCTGTTTTTT. This translates into CASSPGLGPVEELFF.

The CDR3 DNA reads as TGTGCCAGCAGCCCAAAGACGGGCTACGAGCAGTACTTC. The encoded protein is CASSPKTGYEQYF. This rearrangement joins TRBV9 to TRBJ2-7; D is uncertain. Germline V CDR1 and CDR2: SGDLS, YYNGEE. The CDR3 consists of 13 residues. Trimming stripped 4 bases from V and 3 bases from J, with 11 bases between.

This clone was detected once. The chain is built from TRBV19 and TRBJ2-5; 15 bases fit TRBD2. This CDR3 has 17 amino acids. Germline V gene sequence: CDR1 LNHDA, CDR2 SQIVND (reference sequence). J was trimmed by 2 bases and V by 5 bases; bases with no gene match: 6. The CDR3 loop is CASSEGLAGGRQETQYF. CDR3 sequence (DNA): TGTGCCAGTAGTGAGGGACTAGCGGGAGGACGTCAAGAGACCCAGTACTTC.

Details on this clone: This CDR3 is also generated by other DNA sequences in the sample. The chain employs TRBV3-1 (or the pseudogene TRBV3-2) and TRBJ2-7, with TRBD2 matching over 10 bases. Germline CDR1 is LGHDT and CDR2 is YNNKEL (reference sequence). J was trimmed by 5 bases and V by 0 bases; bases with no gene match: 4. The CDR3 has 15 residues. For the CDR3, the DNA is TGTGCCAGCAGCCAAGACCTGCTAGCGGGAGACGAGCAGTACTTC. Translating it yields CASSQDLLAGDEQYF.

This clone was recorded a few times. The rearrangement uses TRBV7-9 and TRBJ1-5, with D maybe TRBD1 (6 bases). CDR1 is SEHNR, CDR2 FQNEAQ, per germline (reference sequence). The CDR3 is 15 amino acids. The ends were cut back, 4 bases at V and 1 base at J, with 11 bases in the middle. The CDR3 DNA sequence: TGTGCCAGCAGCTCGGGACACAAGAGCAATCAGCCCCAGCATTTT. Translated, it gives CASSSGHKSNQPQHF.

This clone was detected a few times. V gene TRBV7-8 combines with J gene TRBJ1-1, with TRBD1 matching over 11 bases. The V segment lost 5 bases and the J segment 4 bases; nucleotides outside the gene matches: 9. CDR1 is SGHVS and CDR2 is FQNEAQ in the germline V gene. The CDR3 sequence is 16 residues long. The CDR3 is CASSIGTGGVATEAFF. As DNA, the CDR3 is TGTGCCAGCAGCATAGGGACAGGGGGGGTAGCCACTGAAGCTTTCTTT.

This clone was picked up a small number of times. The V and J genes are TRBV27 and TRBJ2-7; a weak D match, TRBD1 (5 bases). The CDR3 covers 14 residues. Germline CDR1 MNHEY, CDR2 SMNVEV (reference sequence). The V end was cut by 0 bases, the J end by 4 bases, with 10 bases between. For the CDR3, the DNA is TGTGCCAGCAGTTTATCAGGGGTCCTATACGAGCAGTACTTC. As protein: CASSLSGVLYEQYF.

The chain combines TRBV9 with TRBJ1-2; the match to TRBD1 covers 7 bases. This CDR3 spans 16 amino acids. Germline-derived CDR1 and CDR2 are SGDLS and YYNGEE. The ends lost 0 bases at V and 5 bases at J; junction bases unmatched: 10. The CDR3 sequence: CASSVVPGQSSYGYTF. The CDR3 DNA reads TGTGCCAGCAGCGTAGTTCCGGGACAGAGCTCTTATGGCTACACCTTC.

In the case of this clone: Other DNA sequences in this specimen translate into the identical CDR3. Here the CDR3 reads CASSLATGVKKLFF. The CDR3 DNA reads as TGTGCCAGCAGCTTAGCAACAGGAGTCAAAAAACTGTTTTTT. This sequence joins TRBV7-9 and TRBJ1-4; possibly TRBD1 for D (5 bases). Trimming took 0 bases from V and 9 from J, leaving 11 bases between them. Germline V gene data show CDR1 as SEHNR and CDR2 as FQNEAQ (reference sequence). The CDR3 spans 14 residues.

The chain uses TRBV2 and TRBJ2-1; no firm D call. The V gene's germline CDR1 is SNHLY and CDR2 FYNNEI. The CDR3 is 12 residues long. The V end lost 4 bases, the J end lost 9 bases, and 10 bases lay between the germline ends. CDR3 coding DNA: TGTGCCAGCAGTGTGGCAGGCCGTGAGCAGTTCTTC. Protein: CASSVAGREQFF. The full variable domain, in which reference TRBV2 and TRBJ2-1 provide the parts outside the CDR3, is EPEVTQTPSHQVTQMGQEVILRCVPISNHLYFYWYRQILGQKVEFLVSFYNNEISEKSEIFDDQFSVERPDGSNFTLKIRSTKLEDSAMYFCASSVAGREQFFGPGTRLTVL.

V gene TRBV6-2 or TRBV6-3 combines with J gene TRBJ2-5; D is possibly TRBD2 (7 bases). Trimming left V 3 bases short and J 5 bases short, with 13 bases between. The CDR3 sequence is 14 residues long. CDR1 MNHEY and CDR2 SVGEGT come from the germline V gene. The CDR3 reads CASSYPGGGETQYF. CDR3 in DNA: TGTGCCAGCAGTTATCCGGGGGGCGGGGAGACCCAGTACTTC.

CDR3 residues: CASSPDGGLLSGNTIYF. CDR3 DNA: TGTGCCAGCAGCCCGGACGGGGGACTCCTCTCTGGAAACACCATATATTTT. J is TRBJ1-3 and V is TRBV7-2, with D maybe TRBD1 (5 bases). In germline, CDR1 is SGHTA, CDR2 FQGNSA. Trimming removed 5 bases from V and 0 bases from J, with 17 bases in between. The CDR3 consists of 17 residues.

This clone was detected only once. The CDR3 region has the DNA TGTGCCAGCAGCCTGGAGCATGAGCAGTTCTTC. Encoded protein: CASSLEHEQFF. The V and J genes are TRBV4-2 and TRBJ2-1; D unclear. CDR1 is LGHNA and CDR2 is YNFKEQ in the germline V gene. V lost 4 bases to trimming and J lost 8 bases, with 6 bases between them. The CDR3 has 11 residues.

V and J are TRBV19 and TRBJ1-1; TRBD1 might be the D (6 bases). Germline V CDR1 and CDR2: LNHDA, SQIVND (reference sequence). Trimming cost V 0 bases and J 1 base, with 18 bases left between them. CDR3 size: 18 residues. CDR3 loop: CASSIDREAGASNTEAFF. In nucleotides, the CDR3 is TGTGCCAGTAGTATAGATCGAGAGGCAGGGGCATCGAACACTGAAGCTTTCTTT.

This clone appeared a few times. This chain connects TRBV19 to TRBJ1-5; 7 nucleotides align to TRBD1. Germline V CDR1 and CDR2: LNHDA, SQIVND (reference sequence). J lost 5 bases, V lost 6 bases, and 7 bases had no gene match. The CDR3 has 14 residues. The CDR3 spells CASRVGTADQPQHF. CDR3 DNA sequence: TGTGCCAGTAGGGTCGGGACAGCGGATCAGCCCCAGCATTTT.

V usage is TRBV24-1 and J usage is TRBJ1-1, with D uncertain. CDR3 length: 12 amino acids. Looked up from germline, CDR1 is KGHDR and CDR2 is SFDVKD. The V end lost 1 base, the J end lost 9 bases, and 8 bases lay between the germline ends. CDR3 protein: CATSDFRGKAFF. The CDR3 DNA follows: TGTGCCACCAGTGATTTCCGAGGCAAAGCTTTCTTT.

This chain links TRBV7-2 with TRBJ1-3; 9 bases are a match to TRBD1. There are 15 residues in the CDR3. The V gene end was trimmed by 5 bases and the J gene end by 4 bases; junction bases not matched to a gene: 6. Germline assignment: CDR1 SGHTA and CDR2 FQGNSA. CDR3 DNA sequence: TGTGCCAGCAGCCTGTACAGGGGGCAAGGAAACACCATATATTTT. It translates to CASSLYRGQGNTIYF.

J is TRBJ1-4 and V is TRBV7-9; the D is unclear. This CDR3 has 15 residues. V was cut by 2 bases and J by 5 bases, with 12 bases left in between. From germline, CDR1 is SEHNR and CDR2 FQNEAQ (reference sequence). This CDR3 is CASSLLEGPNEKLFF. The DNA for the CDR3 is TGTGCCAGCAGCTTACTAGAGGGCCCAAATGAAAAACTGTTTTTT.

Concerning this clone: Other DNA sequences in this specimen translate into the identical CDR3. The V gene is TRBV5-1, the J gene TRBJ1-2, with D hard to call. Per the germline V gene, CDR1 is SGHRS and CDR2 is YFSETQ. Trimming cost V 0 bases and J 2 bases, with 5 bases left between them. This CDR3 comprises 13 residues. CDR3 nucleotides: TGCGCCAGCAGCTTGGGGGAGAACTATGGCTACACCTTC. Its translation: CASSLGENYGYTF.

This clone was counted between two and nine times. V and J are TRBV24-1 and TRBJ1-5; TRBD1 aligns across 7 bases. V gave up 5 bases and J gave up 3 bases; unmatched junction bases: 3. This CDR3 comprises 14 residues. CDR1 is KGHDR and CDR2 is SFDVKD in the germline V gene. CDR3 nucleotide sequence: TGTGCCACCAGTGCACAGGGGAACAATCAGCCCCAGCATTTT. The encoded protein is CATSAQGNNQPQHF.

This CDR3 reads CASSRRATNEKLFF. The CDR3 nucleotides are TGCGCCAGCAGCCGGCGGGCAACTAATGAAAAACTGTTTTTT. The chain links TRBV4-3 to TRBJ1-4; D ambiguous. The CDR3 length is 14 residues. CDR1 and CDR2 (germline): LGHNA, YSLEER. V lost 4 bases, J lost 0 bases, and 6 bases lay in between.

The chain carries TRBV7-2 and TRBJ2-1, with 8 bases aligning to TRBD2. The CDR3 length is 15 residues. From germline, CDR1 is SGHTA and CDR2 FQGNSA. Unmatched junction bases numbered 10, after V lost 3 bases and J lost 9 bases. CDR3 region: CASSFSGRARGEQFF. The DNA of the CDR3 is TGTGCCAGCAGCTTTTCCGGGAGGGCGCGCGGTGAGCAGTTCTTC.

The rearrangement uses TRBV7-2 and TRBJ2-1; the D gene is possibly TRBD2 (6 bases). V gave up 5 bases and J gave up 10 bases, with 18 bases separating them. The germline CDR1 and CDR2 sequences are SGHTA and FQGNSA. The CDR3 extends over 14 amino acids. The CDR3: CASSPMRGAGEQFF. DNA of the CDR3: TGTGCCAGCAGCCCCATGCGGGGCGCCGGAGAGCAGTTCTTC.

This sequence joins TRBV15 and TRBJ1-6; 7 bases are shared with TRBD1. The V gene end was trimmed by 0 bases and the J gene end by 8 bases; junction bases not matched to a gene: 4. The germline V gene encodes CDR1 LNHNV and CDR2 YYDKDF (reference sequence). CDR3 size: 15 residues. The CDR3 DNA reads as TGTGCCACCAGCAGAGATGGGACAGATTATTCACCCCTCCACTTT. Translating it yields CATSRDGTDYSPLHF.

This chain links TRBV6-4 with TRBJ1-1; D remains unclear. CDR1 and CDR2 from the germline V gene are MRHNA and SNTAGT. V gave up 6 bases and J gave up 2 bases, with 13 bases separating them. CDR3 length: 14 residues. CDR3 nucleotides: TGTGCCAGCAGAGAAACGGAGGGTAACACTGAAGCTTTCTTT. Translating gives CASRETEGNTEAFF.

The chain carries TRBV20-1 and TRBJ2-1; D not resolved. This CDR3 spans 10 amino acids. In germline, CDR1 is DFQATT, CDR2 SNEGSKA (reference sequence). The CDR3 is CAIQPGEQFF. The CDR3 nucleotides are TGCGCCATCCAACCCGGTGAGCAGTTCTTC.

This clone occurred once. This rearrangement joins TRBV5-1 to TRBJ2-5; 9 nucleotides match TRBD2. The germline V gene encodes CDR1 SGHRS and CDR2 YFSETQ. With 0 bases clipped from V and 5 bases from J, the junction kept 8 bases outside the gene matches. The CDR3 totals 16 residues. CDR3 residues: CASSLAPAGGLETQYF. CDR3 coding DNA: TGCGCCAGCAGCTTGGCACCGGCGGGAGGGCTGGAGACCCAGTACTTC.

This clone was recorded only once. V and J are TRBV11-3 and TRBJ2-7; 8 positions match TRBD1. The CDR3 runs 13 residues. V lost 5 bases and J lost 6; bases outside the gene matches: 6. Looked up from germline, CDR1 is SGHNT and CDR2 is YENEEA. The CDR3 loop is CASSNQGAGEQYF. The CDR3 DNA follows: TGTGCCAGCAGCAATCAGGGGGCCGGCGAGCAGTACTTC.